These 30 T cell receptor beta chains came from one sample sequenced in a study of blood T cell repertoires in COVID-19. TCRdb's table, derived via immunoSEQ multiplex PCR, lists solely in-frame clones and lacks some. This sample has some 95,000 clones, with 91% found just once. Sequenced material: peripheral blood. These receptors came from a human donor with active COVID-19. The donor label of this sample is uncertain.

CDR3 residues: CASSREGRGVIASAKNIQYF. For the CDR3, the DNA is TGTGCCAGTAGTAGAGAGGGGCGGGGGGTCATAGCTTCAGCCAAAAACATTCAGTACTTC. This sequence joins TRBV19 and TRBJ2-4; 8 bases agree with TRBD2. J was trimmed by 0 bases and V by 4 bases; bases with no gene match: 17. The germline V gene has CDR1 LNHDA and CDR2 SQIVND (reference sequence). The CDR3 has 20 amino acids.

The chain joins TRBV2 to TRBJ2-7; TRBD1 agrees at 12 bases. The CDR3 runs to 15 residues. Per germline, CDR1 SNHLY and CDR2 FYNNEI. Trimming took 6 bases from V and 4 from J; bases not matched to a gene: 7. The CDR3 DNA follows: TGTGCCAGCAGCGTAGGGACAGGGGGCAATTACGAGCAGTACTTC. Protein sequence: CASSVGTGGNYEQYF.

The chain joins TRBV19 to TRBJ2-5; tentatively, D is TRBD1 (5 bases). The V gene's germline CDR1 is LNHDA and CDR2 SQIVND (reference sequence). The CDR3 has 14 amino acids. Trimming removed 6 bases at V and 4 bases at J, with 15 bases between. The CDR3 coding sequence is TGTGCCAGTAGCCCCATAGGGGTTGGAGAGACCCAGTACTTC. The encoded protein is CASSPIGVGETQYF.

The chain joins TRBV6-2 or TRBV6-3 to TRBJ1-5; weak D call: TRBD1 (5 bases). Trimming removed 0 bases at V and 5 bases at J, with 8 bases between. Germline CDR1 and CDR2: MNHEY and SVGEGT. This CDR3 is 14 amino acids long. CDR3 residues: CASSYSRVDQPQHF. CDR3 DNA: TGTGCCAGCAGTTACTCCAGGGTGGATCAGCCCCAGCATTTT.

The chain combines TRBV2 with TRBJ1-2; D possibly corresponds to TRBD1 (6 bases). Looked up from germline, CDR1 is SNHLY and CDR2 is FYNNEI. V was clipped by 6 bases and J by 10 bases, with 12 bases between them. The length of the CDR3 is 11 residues. The CDR3 spells CASSHGQPYTF. CDR3 sequence (DNA): TGTGCCAGCAGCCACGGACAGCCCTACACCTTC.

The J gene is TRBJ1-2, the V gene TRBV10-3; tentatively, D is TRBD1 (5 bases). The V and J ends lost 6 bases and 8 bases respectively, with 22 bases between them. The CDR3 loop spans 15 amino acids. Germline values: CDR1 ENHRY, CDR2 SYGVKD. CDR3 sequence (DNA): TGTGCCATCAGGGAAGTGGGGCAACCGTCGGGCGGCTACACCTTC. Its protein product is CAIREVGQPSGGYTF.

The chain combines TRBV5-1 with TRBJ1-3, with 8 bases that match TRBD1. This CDR3 contains 15 residues. The germline V gene has CDR1 SGHRS and CDR2 YFSETQ. The V and J ends lost 3 bases and 5 bases, in that order; junction bases with no gene match: 7. CDR3 nucleotides: TGCGCCAGCAGCTCGGGACAGGCCACTCGAAACACCATATATTTT. This gives the protein CASSSGQATRNTIYF.

The rearrangement links TRBV6-2 or TRBV6-3 to TRBJ2-3, with D possibly being TRBD1 (6 bases). The ends were cut back, 5 bases at V and 1 base at J, with 19 bases in the middle. Germline loops: CDR1 MNHEY, CDR2 SVGEGT. This CDR3 has 17 residues. The DNA of the CDR3 is TGTGCCAGCAGTCTCCCGGAAGACAGGAAAGGCACAGATACGCAGTATTTT. It translates to CASSLPEDRKGTDTQYF.

V and J are TRBV24-1 and TRBJ2-3, with TRBD1 as a possible D gene (5 bases). Germline V gene data show CDR1 as KGHDR and CDR2 as SFDVKD. Trimming removed 3 bases from V and 4 bases from J, with 13 bases in between. The CDR3 consists of 15 residues. CDR3 sequence reads: CATSDSGARADTQYF. CDR3 coding DNA: TGTGCCACCAGTGATAGTGGGGCCAGGGCAGATACGCAGTATTTT.

The chain combines TRBV3-1 (or the pseudogene TRBV3-2) with TRBJ1-2; maybe TRBD1 (6 bases). Germline loops: CDR1 LGHDT, CDR2 YNNKEL (reference sequence). The V end was cut by 0 bases, the J end by 6 bases, with 11 bases between. The CDR3 contains 14 residues. The CDR3 protein is CASSQDPGGDGYTF. In DNA, the CDR3 is TGTGCCAGCAGCCAAGATCCGGGGGGCGATGGCTACACCTTC.

About this clone: This sequence may be a read error, since a much larger clone differs from it by one base. This sequence joins TRBV12-3 or TRBV12-4 and TRBJ1-1; TRBD1 might be the D (5 bases). CDR3 length: 13 residues. Deletions cut 1 base from V and 3 bases from J, with 6 bases between. The CDR3 loop reads CASSLGGDTEAFF. Here the CDR3 DNA reads TGTGCCAGCAGTTTAGGGGGGGACACTGAAGCTTTCTTT.

The chain links TRBV11-2 to TRBJ2-1; 10 bases fit TRBD2. The CDR3 consists of 16 residues. Germline assignment: CDR1 SGHAT and CDR2 FQNNGV. J gave up 8 bases and V 1 base, and 8 bases lay outside the gene matches. CDR3 sequence reads: CASSLVAASGGHEQFF. The DNA for the CDR3 is TGTGCCAGCAGCTTAGTAGCGGCTAGCGGGGGCCATGAGCAGTTCTTC.

The V call is TRBV29-1, the J call TRBJ2-5; D remains unclear. Per the germline V gene, CDR1 is SQVTM and CDR2 is ANQGSEA. V gave up 4 bases and J gave up 1 base, with 10 bases separating them. CDR3 size: 13 residues. As DNA, the CDR3 is TGCAGCGTTGCAGAGGCTTCCCAAGAGACCCAGTACTTC. This codes for CSVAEASQETQYF.

The genes are TRBV28 and TRBJ2-7, with TRBD1 identical over 9 bases. CDR1 MDHEN and CDR2 SYDVKM come from the germline V gene. V lost 6 bases and J lost 5; bases outside the gene matches: 5. The CDR3 contains 13 residues. This CDR3 reads CASRRDRVNEQYF. The CDR3, as DNA: TGTGCCAGCAGACGGGACAGGGTGAACGAGCAGTACTTC.

V and J are TRBV19 and TRBJ1-5; D not certain. Germline V gene lookup returns CDR1 LNHDA and CDR2 SQIVND (reference sequence). The V end was cut by 4 bases, the J end by 8 bases, with 12 bases between. This CDR3 is 13 amino acids long. The CDR3 DNA follows: TGTGCCAGTAGTACAGGATGGTCGGAGCCCCAGCATTTT. This encodes CASSTGWSEPQHF.

V usage is TRBV3-1 (or the pseudogene TRBV3-2) and J usage is TRBJ1-1; 8 nucleotides agree with TRBD1. Per the germline V gene, CDR1 is LGHDT and CDR2 is YNNKEL (reference sequence). V trimming: 2 bases; J trimming: 7 bases; junction bases outside the gene matches: 12. The CDR3 length is 16 residues. The CDR3 coding sequence is TGTGCCAGCAGCCAACTCCGGACAGGGTCAGGGGGTGAAGCTTTCTTT. Translated: CASSQLRTGSGGEAFF.

The V gene is TRBV5-4, the J gene TRBJ2-1, with TRBD2 identical over 8 bases. This CDR3 comprises 16 residues. The V gene end was trimmed by 4 bases and the J gene end by 6 bases; junction bases not matched to a gene: 12. Germline V gene sequence: CDR1 SGHNT, CDR2 YYREEE (reference sequence). CDR3 in amino acids: CASSPPRGGEFNEQFF. The DNA for the CDR3 is TGTGCCAGCAGCCCCCCTCGGGGGGGGGAGTTCAATGAGCAGTTCTTC.

The chain employs TRBV12-1 and TRBJ1-2; TRBD1 was called by the table and not checked on the DNA. TRBV12-1 is flagged as a pseudogene. CDR3 length: 16 amino acids. CDR3 nucleotides: TGTGCCAGCAGCCGGATACACAAGCGTTCAGGGTATGGCTACACCTTC. It is translated as CASSRIHKRSGYGYTF.

This clone was recorded at least ten times. The chain carries TRBV2 and TRBJ2-7; D gene uncertain. Deletions cut 4 bases from V and 5 bases from J, with 12 bases between. This CDR3 region has 13 residues. CDR1 and CDR2 from the germline V gene are SNHLY and FYNNEI. CDR3 bases: TGTGCCAGCAGTGGACTCCTTGTCGACGAGCAGTACTTC. Translating it yields CASSGLLVDEQYF.

The chain links TRBV11-2 to TRBJ1-6; possible D gene TRBD1, 5 bases. Trimming stripped 1 base from V and 4 bases from J, with 11 bases between. The germline CDR1 and CDR2 sequences are SGHAT and FQNNGV. The CDR3 covers 16 residues. CDR3 in amino acids: CASSLAGGPYNSPLHF. The CDR3 nucleotides read TGTGCCAGCAGCTTAGCGGGGGGACCTTATAATTCACCCCTCCACTTT.

Points on this clone: In the same sample, other DNA sequences code for this CDR3. The V gene is TRBV3-1 (or the pseudogene TRBV3-2), the J gene TRBJ2-3; 7 positions agree with TRBD2. CDR1 and CDR2 from the germline V gene are LGHDT and YNNKEL (reference sequence). This CDR3 has 16 residues. V was pared by 0 bases and J by 1 base, with 4 bases of the junction left unmatched. Written as DNA, the CDR3 is TGTGCCAGCAGCCAAGATCGGCTAGCGGGCACAGATACGCAGTATTTT. This encodes CASSQDRLAGTDTQYF.

This chain joins TRBV7-2 and TRBJ2-1, with D tentatively TRBD2 (6 bases). Deletions cut 1 base from V and 7 bases from J, with 20 bases between. The germline CDR1 and CDR2 sequences are SGHTA and FQGNSA. The CDR3 runs to 17 residues. The CDR3 reads CASSLVGGGGIGNEQFF. The CDR3 region has the DNA TGTGCCAGCAGCTTAGTCGGTGGCGGAGGGATAGGTAATGAGCAGTTCTTC.

The V and J genes are TRBV6-2 or TRBV6-3 and TRBJ2-1; 11 bases are shared with TRBD2. Germline CDR1 reads MNHEY; CDR2 reads SVGEGT. Trimming removed 0 bases from V and 0 bases from J; junction bases left unmatched: 7. The CDR3 sequence is 19 residues long. The chain's CDR3 is CASSYSVAGGPASYNEQFF. CDR3 bases: TGTGCCAGCAGTTACTCGGTAGCGGGGGGGCCCGCCTCCTACAATGAGCAGTTCTTC.

The chain combines TRBV5-5 with TRBJ1-5; tentatively, D is TRBD1 (6 bases). Trimming took 4 bases from V and 2 from J, leaving 13 bases between them. Germline loops: CDR1 SGHKS, CDR2 YYEKEE (reference sequence). The CDR3 extends over 15 amino acids. The CDR3 loop reads CASSRTGLGNQPQHF. In DNA, the CDR3 is TGTGCCAGCAGCCGTACAGGGTTGGGCAATCAGCCCCAGCATTTT.

V is TRBV27 and J is TRBJ1-2, with D perhaps matching TRBD1 (6 bases). Germline V gives CDR1 MNHEY, CDR2 SMNVEV (reference sequence). V was pared by 2 bases and J by 6 bases, with 13 bases between. The CDR3 runs 14 residues. The CDR3 nucleotides read TGTGCCAGCAGTTTAGGACAGAGGGCTGATGGCTACACCTTC. Amino acids: CASSLGQRADGYTF.

The genes are TRBV6-4 and TRBJ2-3; the D is unclear. Trimming cost V 0 bases and J 4 bases, with 5 bases left between them. The CDR3 covers 13 residues. Germline CDR1 MRHNA, CDR2 SNTAGT. The DNA for the CDR3 is TGTGCCAGCAGTGACTCCTCTGCAGATACGCAGTATTTT. This sequence encodes CASSDSSADTQYF.

The V gene is TRBV19, the J gene TRBJ2-1; D call uncertain. V was shortened by 3 bases and J by 5 bases, with 8 bases between the two germline ends. The CDR3 spans 13 residues. The germline V gene has CDR1 LNHDA and CDR2 SQIVND (reference sequence). CDR3 residues: CASSIVIDNEQFF. CDR3 sequence (DNA): TGTGCCAGTAGTATTGTAATAGACAATGAGCAGTTCTTC. Full variable domain (remainder filled in from reference TRBV19 and TRBJ2-1): DGGITQSPKYLFRKEGQNVTLSCEQNLNHDAMYWYRQDPGQGLRLIYYSQIVNDFQKGDIAEGYSVSREKKESFPLTVTSAQKNPTAFYLCASSIVIDNEQFFGPGTRLTVL.

The chain is built from TRBV5-1 and TRBJ2-1; weak D call: TRBD2 (7 bases). This CDR3 has 16 amino acids. V lost 0 bases to trimming and J lost 0 bases, with 10 bases between them. Per germline, CDR1 SGHRS and CDR2 YFSETQ. The CDR3 region is CASSLDRGASYNEQFF. CDR3 sequence (DNA): TGCGCCAGCAGCTTGGATCGGGGGGCCTCCTACAATGAGCAGTTCTTC.

This chain joins TRBV6-5 and TRBJ1-4, with no clear D. The length of the CDR3 is 14 residues. The ends were cut back, 2 bases at V and 8 bases at J, with 12 bases in the middle. The germline gives CDR1 MNHEY, CDR2 SVGAGI. The CDR3: CASSYSPGGEKLFF. CDR3 sequence (DNA): TGTGCCAGCAGTTACAGCCCGGGAGGGGAAAAACTGTTTTTT.

The chain employs TRBV7-9 and TRBJ2-5, with D hard to call. The CDR3 is made up of 14 amino acids. V dropped 7 bases and J dropped 5 bases, with 17 bases sitting between them. Germline V gene data show CDR1 as SEHNR and CDR2 as FQNEAQ (reference sequence). The CDR3 region is CASTPIEVGETQYF. CDR3 nucleotide sequence: TGTGCCAGCACCCCAATCGAAGTCGGGGAGACCCAGTACTTC.